Sequencing of this T cell receptor (beta chain) was carried out in a study of PD-1 blockade in classical Hodgkin lymphoma. Overall study results and limits: Newly diagnosed patients were reported to exhibit reduced baseline TCR diversity relative to healthy donors. The causes of the repertoire differences, possibly disease activity or prior therapy, remain undefined.

Produced via immunoSEQ multiplex PCR; TCRdb's table is partial and in-frame only. This table holds roughly 100,000 clones, about 92% found once. As for this clone: Its target is not known.

This CDR3 comprises 11 residues. Trimming took 6 bases from V and 4 from J, leaving 7 bases between them. The V gene's germline CDR1 is SNHLY and CDR2 FYNNEI. Described time point: cycle 4 day 1 (C4D1), after six to seven weeks of nivolumab. Patients all relapsed after autologous stem cell transplantation, and there was variation in brentuximab vedotin exposure. The chain uses TRBV2 and TRBJ2-7, with D unclear. This TCR came from a human donor with classical Hodgkin lymphoma. The sample in question was peripheral blood mononuclear cells (PBMCs), obtained before the fourth cycle of nivolumab. The chain's CDR3 is CASRSGYEQYF. The CDR3, as DNA: TGTGCCAGCAGATCCGGGTACGAGCAGTACTTC.